This T cell receptor beta chain was recorded in a study of cytomegalovirus exposure and HLA in healthy donors. Study-level results: Segments of the TCR beta V type were, in most cases, productive about 87% or about 30% of the time in an earlier analysis. A reported reduction in N-insertions relative to the 666-donor mean was seen in an Asian-associated ancestry cluster in a later analysis. Exclusion applied to some V segments, including TRBV6-2 and TRBV6-3, as they were indistinguishable.

Germline CDR1 GTSNPN, CDR2 SVGIG (reference sequence). The CDR3 is 13 amino acids. V was shortened by 1 base and J by 10 bases, with 14 bases between the two germline ends. To note about this clone: Its antigen remains unidentified.

The primer mix had 60 Vbeta and 13 Jbeta primers. Some clones are missing from TCRdb's copy, which holds only in-frame ones; the method was immunoSEQ multiplex PCR. The sample includes around 70,000 clones, roughly two thirds of them seen just once. The rearrangement links TRBV30 to TRBJ2-1; perhaps TRBD1 as D (5 bases). The TCR was taken from a man aged 55-75 years in good health and CMV-seropositive. The material sequenced was PBMCs. The CDR3 loop is CAWSGGRAEEQFF. Written as DNA, the CDR3 is TGTGCCTGGAGTGGGGGCAGGGCCGAAGAGCAGTTCTTC.